These 28 T cell receptor beta chains came from one sample sequenced in a study of graft-versus-host responses after intestinal transplantation. Assay: immunoSEQ multiplex PCR; the TCRdb copy retains only in-frame clones and omits some. The repertoire consists of roughly 99,000 clones, with roughly 83% occurring once and the leading ten covering approximately 1.4%. Here the sequenced sample was PBMCs, taken 255 days after intestinal transplant. These receptors came from a human patient who received an intestinal transplant, so some T cells may come from the graft donor.

J is TRBJ1-1 and V is TRBV6-6; a weak D match, TRBD1 (6 bases). The V end lost 2 bases, the J end lost 8 bases, and 9 bases lay between the germline ends. CDR3 length: 12 residues. In germline, CDR1 is MNHNY, CDR2 SVGAGI (reference sequence). The CDR3 sequence is CASSYAQGEAFF. The CDR3 coding sequence is TGTGCCAGCAGTTACGCTCAGGGGGAAGCTTTCTTT.

This clone was recorded once. V gene TRBV9 combines with J gene TRBJ1-6; 8 bases map to TRBD1. Germline-derived CDR1 and CDR2 are SGDLS and YYNGEE. The CDR3 covers 14 residues. V lost 7 bases to trimming and J lost 9 bases; unmatched junction nucleotides: 9. The DNA of the CDR3 is TGTGCCAGCGGCGAGACAGGGGTCGCTTCACCCCTCCACTTT. Protein product: CASGETGVASPLHF.

CDR3 residues: CASSVDLGVSNYGYTF. CDR3 nucleotide sequence: TGTGCCAGCAGCGTGGACCTTGGGGTCTCTAACTATGGCTACACCTTC. This chain links TRBV9 with TRBJ1-2, with D hard to call. This CDR3 is 16 amino acids long. Germline values: CDR1 SGDLS, CDR2 YYNGEE. Trimming shortened V by 2 bases and J by 0 bases, and 14 bases separated the two germline ends. Full variable domain (outside the CDR3, taken from reference TRBV9 and TRBJ1-2): DSGVTQTPKHLITATGQRVTLRCSPRSGDLSVYWYQQSLDQGLQFLIQYYNGEERAKGNILERFSAQQFPDLHSELNLSSLELGDSALYFCASSVDLGVSNYGYTFGSGTRLTVV.

As regards this clone: The same CDR3 arises from other DNA sequences in this sample as well. V usage is TRBV27 and J usage is TRBJ2-7; TRBD1 or TRBD2 may be the D gene (5 bases each). This CDR3 is built from 14 residues. The V and J ends lost 3 bases and 0 bases respectively, with 9 bases between them. CDR1 is MNHEY and CDR2 is SMNVEV in the germline V gene (reference sequence). Written as DNA, the CDR3 is TGTGCCAGCAGTTTGGGACGGAACTCCTACGAGCAGTACTTC. It encodes CASSLGRNSYEQYF.

The chain combines TRBV5-5 with TRBJ2-1; D perhaps matches TRBD1 (5 bases). This CDR3 region has 13 residues. Looked up from germline, CDR1 is SGHKS and CDR2 is YYEKEE (reference sequence). V was cut by 0 bases and J by 13 bases, with 14 bases left in between. The CDR3: CASSLDVWGLQFF. In nucleotides, the CDR3 is TGTGCCAGCAGCTTGGATGTATGGGGCTTACAGTTCTTC.

The chain recombines TRBV6-6 with TRBJ2-5; 7 bases fit TRBD1. The length of the CDR3 is 14 residues. Germline lookup yields CDR1 MNHNY and CDR2 SVGAGI (reference sequence). V lost 2 bases and J lost 1; bases outside the gene matches: 1. CDR3: CASSYAGGQETQYF. As DNA, the CDR3 is TGTGCCAGCAGTTACGCAGGGGGCCAAGAGACCCAGTACTTC.

This clone was seen just once. The rearrangement joins TRBV4-1 to TRBJ2-6; D is uncertain. The V and J ends lost 4 bases and 1 base respectively, with 17 bases between them. CDR1 MGHRA and CDR2 YSYEKL come from the germline V gene. The CDR3 is made up of 18 amino acids. The CDR3 loop is CASSPWMGSESGANVLTF. The DNA of the CDR3 is TGCGCCAGCAGCCCTTGGATGGGCTCCGAATCTGGGGCCAACGTCCTGACTTTC.

The chain recombines TRBV5-6 with TRBJ2-5; 9 nucleotides match TRBD1. The CDR3 spans 13 residues. CDR1 is SGHDT, CDR2 YYEEEE, per germline. The V and J ends lost 3 bases and 5 bases, in that order; junction bases with no gene match: 2. CDR3 residues: CASSSGTGETQYF. CDR3 bases: TGTGCCAGCAGCTCCGGGACAGGGGAGACCCAGTACTTC. The whole variable domain, filled in from reference TRBV5-6 and TRBJ2-5, reads DAGVTQSPTHLIKTRGQQVTLRCSPKSGHDTVSWYQQALGQGPQFIFQYYEEEERQRGNFPDRFSGHQFPNYSSELNVNALLLGDSALYLCASSSGTGETQYFGPGTRLLVL.

The V gene is TRBV27, the J gene TRBJ2-7; 9 bases are a match to TRBD1. The CDR3 is made up of 14 amino acids. Losses at the gene ends were 6 bases for V and 2 bases for J; bases not matched to a gene: 5. The germline V gene encodes CDR1 MNHEY and CDR2 SMNVEV (reference sequence). CDR3 amino acids: CASRRGQGAYEQYF. The CDR3 DNA is TGTGCCAGCAGGAGGGGACAGGGAGCCTACGAGCAGTACTTC.

V usage is TRBV28 and J usage is TRBJ1-1; possible D gene TRBD1, 5 bases. The V end lost 3 bases, the J end lost 2 bases, and 10 bases lay between the germline ends. CDR1 and CDR2 from the germline V gene are MDHEN and SYDVKM. The CDR3 spans 14 residues. CDR3 nucleotide sequence: TGTGCCAGCAGTTTGCTGACAGTCAACACTGAAGCTTTCTTT. Its translation is CASSLLTVNTEAFF.

The chain carries TRBV7-9 and TRBJ1-2; 7 positions match TRBD1. Germline CDR1 and CDR2: SEHNR and FQNEAQ (reference sequence). V dropped 1 base and J dropped 0; count of bases not matched to a gene: 5. This CDR3 has 16 residues. The CDR3 nucleotides are TGTGCCAGCAGCTTAGGAGGGACAGTGTCTAACTATGGCTACACCTTC. Translation: CASSLGGTVSNYGYTF.

The chain joins TRBV5-8 to TRBJ2-1; D is unresolved. CDR3 length equals 13 residues. Looked up from germline, CDR1 is SGHTS and CDR2 is YDEGEE. V was pared by 0 bases and J by 5 bases, with 6 bases between. The CDR3 loop is CASSLVGNNEQFF. The CDR3 region has the DNA TGTGCCAGCAGCTTGGTAGGCAACAATGAGCAGTTCTTC.

CDR3 DNA sequence: TGTGCCAGCAGTTTAATTCGGACAGGGGGGCACGAGCAGTACTTC. Its protein is CASSLIRTGGHEQYF. The genes are TRBV28 and TRBJ2-7, with 10 bases aligning to TRBD1. Germline-derived CDR1 and CDR2 are MDHEN and SYDVKM. The CDR3 is 15 amino acids. After removal of 2 bases from V and 5 bases from J, the junction contained 6 bases not matched to a gene.

The chain's CDR3 is CAWRGSGVEKLFF. CDR3 nucleotide sequence: TGTGCCTGGAGAGGGTCAGGGGTCGAAAAACTGTTTTTT. The gene calls are TRBV30 and TRBJ1-4, with a tentative D call TRBD1 (6 bases). The CDR3 extends over 13 amino acids. Per the germline V gene, CDR1 is GTSNPN and CDR2 is SVGIG (reference sequence). V shed 3 bases and J shed 8 bases, with 13 bases lying between them. The whole variable domain, remainder taken from reference TRBV30 and TRBJ1-4, is SQTIHQWPATLVQPVGSPLSLECTVEGTSNPNLYWYRQAAGRGLQLLFYSVGIGQISSEVPQNLSASRPQDRQFILSSKKLLLSDSGFYLCAWRGSGVEKLFFGSGTQLSVL.

The chain uses TRBV11-2 and TRBJ1-4; maybe TRBD1 (5 bases). The CDR3 covers 14 residues. V was clipped by 1 base and J by 5 bases, with 8 bases between them. Germline V CDR1 and CDR2: SGHAT, FQNNGV. The CDR3 sequence is CASSLAGINEKLFF. In nucleotides, the CDR3 is TGTGCCAGCAGCTTAGCAGGGATCAATGAAAAACTGTTTTTT. The whole variable domain, remainder taken from reference TRBV11-2 and TRBJ1-4, is EAGVAQSPRYKIIEKRQSVAFWCNPISGHATLYWYQQILGQGPKLLIQFQNNGVVDDSQLPKDRFSAERLKGVDSTLKIQPAKLEDSAVYLCASSLAGINEKLFFGSGTQLSVL.

The J gene is TRBJ2-1, the V gene TRBV6-5; TRBD1 matches 7 bases. V dropped 2 bases and J dropped 4; count of bases not matched to a gene: 5. CDR3 length equals 15 residues. Germline V CDR1 and CDR2: MNHEY, SVGAGI. CDR3 in amino acids: CASSYGTELYNEQFF. CDR3 in DNA: TGTGCCAGCAGTTACGGGACAGAGCTGTACAATGAGCAGTTCTTC.

V usage is TRBV6-4 and J usage is TRBJ2-5; D unclear. The germline V and J ends were trimmed by 6 bases and 4 bases, with 12 bases remaining between them. Germline CDR1 MRHNA, CDR2 SNTAGT. The CDR3 sequence is 13 residues long. CDR3 amino acids: CASSRRFGETQYF. The CDR3 bases are TGTGCCAGCAGCCGCCGTTTCGGAGAGACCCAGTACTTC.

V and J are TRBV5-1 and TRBJ1-2; TRBD1 matches 7 bases. The CDR3 has 16 residues. The V gene's germline CDR1 is SGHRS and CDR2 YFSETQ. With V trimmed by 0 bases and J by 7 bases, 12 bases remained unmatched. The chain's CDR3 is CASSLEAGTVLFGYTF. DNA of the CDR3: TGCGCCAGCAGCTTGGAGGCCGGGACAGTACTTTTTGGCTACACCTTC.

This chain joins TRBV5-5 and TRBJ1-2, with TRBD1 as a possible D gene (5 bases). V was shortened by 4 bases and J by 5 bases, with 21 bases between the two germline ends. Germline assignment: CDR1 SGHKS and CDR2 YYEKEE (reference sequence). The CDR3 has 16 residues. The CDR3 reads CASSPKDGTWRYGYTF. In DNA, the CDR3 is TGTGCCAGCAGCCCCAAGGATGGGACCTGGAGGTATGGCTACACCTTC.

The rearrangement uses TRBV6-1 and TRBJ2-5; 9 bases fit TRBD2. Germline CDR1 is MNHNS and CDR2 is SASEGT. There are 15 residues in the CDR3. J gave up 5 bases and V 2 bases, and 6 bases lay outside the gene matches. The CDR3 nucleotides read TGTGCCAGCAGTGAACACGGCGGGGGGGCGGAGACCCAGTACTTC. This sequence encodes CASSEHGGGAETQYF.

The chain is built from TRBV19 and TRBJ2-7; D is unresolved. This CDR3 region has 14 residues. CDR1 is LNHDA and CDR2 is SQIVND in the germline V gene (reference sequence). V lost 5 bases and J lost 1, with 12 bases in between. CDR3 in DNA: TGTGCCAGTAGTGGTTTTGAGTCTTCCTACGAGCAGTACTTC. Its protein product is CASSGFESSYEQYF.

The chain combines TRBV6-1 with TRBJ2-7; D might be TRBD1 or TRBD2, each matching 6 bases. V was shortened by 4 bases and J by 6 bases, with 22 bases between the two germline ends. The length of the CDR3 is 16 residues. Germline values: CDR1 MNHNS, CDR2 SASEGT. The CDR3 region is CASSALTGAPLGEQYF. The CDR3 DNA reads as TGTGCCAGCAGTGCCCTGACGGGGGCCCCCCTTGGCGAGCAGTACTTC.

V usage is TRBV15 and J usage is TRBJ2-1, with TRBD1 identical over 9 bases. J gave up 1 base and V 8 bases, and 15 bases lay outside the gene matches. The CDR3 runs to 18 residues. Germline CDR1 LNHNV, CDR2 YYDKDF (reference sequence). CDR3 loop: CATEGKGGGTGSYNEQFF. CDR3 coding DNA: TGTGCCACCGAAGGGAAAGGCGGAGGGACAGGGTCCTACAATGAGCAGTTCTTC.

V is TRBV10-3 and J is TRBJ1-1; D is possibly TRBD1 (6 bases). V was pared by 0 bases and J by 2 bases, with 7 bases between. Germline-derived CDR1 and CDR2 are ENHRY and SYGVKD. The CDR3 totals 14 residues. The CDR3 coding sequence is TGTGCCATCAGTGAGTCGGGACATAACACTGAAGCTTTCTTT. It is translated as CAISESGHNTEAFF.

This chain joins TRBV28 and TRBJ1-2; 9 bases match TRBD1. This CDR3 has 15 amino acids. After removal of 2 bases from V and 0 bases from J, the junction contained 1 base not matched to a gene. The V gene's germline CDR1 is MDHEN and CDR2 SYDVKM. The CDR3 region has the DNA TGTGCCAGCAGTTTAAGGGACAGGGCTAACTATGGCTACACCTTC. It specifies CASSLRDRANYGYTF.

The gene calls are TRBV7-9 and TRBJ2-2; D not resolved. Per germline, CDR1 SEHNR and CDR2 FQNEAQ (reference sequence). V was shortened by 8 bases and J by 6 bases, with 7 bases between the two germline ends. The CDR3 totals 11 residues. CDR3 sequence (DNA): TGTGCCAGCGCCGAGCCCGGGGAGCTGTTTTTT. Protein product: CASAEPGELFF.

This chain joins TRBV2 and TRBJ2-3; 9 bases map to TRBD2. The CDR3 covers 15 residues. Trimming cost V 7 bases and J 2 bases; bases outside gene matches: 7. In germline, CDR1 is SNHLY, CDR2 FYNNEI. CDR3 in DNA: TGTGCCAGCATGCAGGCGGGGGGGTTCACAGATACGCAGTATTTT. It is translated as CASMQAGGFTDTQYF.

The chain is built from TRBV14 and TRBJ2-5; D may match TRBD1 or TRBD2 (6 bases each). Trimming removed 0 bases from V and 5 bases from J, with 13 bases in between. Germline V gene data show CDR1 as SGHDN and CDR2 as FVKESK. This CDR3 contains 15 residues. The CDR3 reads CASSQDFRGRETQYF. CDR3 DNA sequence: TGTGCCAGCAGCCAAGACTTCCGGGGGCGGGAGACCCAGTACTTC.